Below, 29 T cell receptor beta chains from the same sample are listed, as sequenced in a study of T cell responses to AZD1222 COVID-19 vaccine. Sequencing was performed with immunoSEQ multiplex PCR; in TCRdb, only in-frame clones are kept and a portion is missing. The sample lists some 180,000 clones; 94% were seen once. The sequencing here drew on peripheral blood, taken 28 days after the second AZD1222 dose. The receptors were gathered from an adult who received the AZD1222 COVID-19 vaccine.

This chain joins TRBV9 and TRBJ2-3; D not resolved. Per germline, CDR1 SGDLS and CDR2 YYNGEE. The CDR3 contains 11 residues. V lost 4 bases to trimming and J lost 2 bases, with 2 bases between them. Written as DNA, the CDR3 is TGTGCCAGCAGCATCACAGATACGCAGTATTTT. This sequence encodes CASSITDTQYF. Full variable domain (missing parts from reference TRBV9 and TRBJ2-3): DSGVTQTPKHLITATGQRVTLRCSPRSGDLSVYWYQQSLDQGLQFLIQYYNGEERAKGNILERFSAQQFPDLHSELNLSSLELGDSALYFCASSITDTQYFGPGTRLTVL.

The rearrangement uses TRBV2 and TRBJ2-7; D perhaps matches TRBD1 (6 bases). CDR3 length equals 12 residues. V was cut by 7 bases and J by 2 bases, with 9 bases left in between. In germline, CDR1 is SNHLY, CDR2 FYNNEI. CDR3 sequence: CASNPGAYEQYF. The CDR3, as DNA: TGTGCCAGCAATCCAGGGGCCTACGAGCAGTACTTC. The whole variable domain, filled in from reference TRBV2 and TRBJ2-7, reads EPEVTQTPSHQVTQMGQEVILRCVPISNHLYFYWYRQILGQKVEFLVSFYNNEISEKSEIFDDQFSVERPDGSNFTLKIRSTKLEDSAMYFCASNPGAYEQYFGPGTRLTVT.

This chain joins TRBV5-1 and TRBJ2-2; D is possibly TRBD1 (6 bases). The CDR3 totals 15 residues. Germline CDR1 SGHRS, CDR2 YFSETQ. Trimming shortened V by 2 bases and J by 2 bases, and 10 bases separated the two germline ends. The CDR3 sequence: CASSFRGTNTGELFF. The CDR3 DNA is TGCGCCAGCAGCTTTCGAGGGACAAACACCGGGGAGCTGTTTTTT.

This clone occurred once. The genes are TRBV7-9 and TRBJ2-3; D is uncertain. V was pared by 5 bases and J by 3 bases, with 6 bases between. Looked up from germline, CDR1 is SEHNR and CDR2 is FQNEAQ (reference sequence). This CDR3 has 12 amino acids. CDR3: CASSAATDTQYF. The CDR3 DNA sequence: TGTGCCAGCAGCGCCGCAACAGATACGCAGTATTTT.

This chain uses TRBV7-2 with TRBJ2-5, with 9 bases lining up with TRBD2. J was trimmed by 2 bases and V by 1 base; bases with no gene match: 11. The CDR3 has 18 residues. The germline gives CDR1 SGHTA, CDR2 FQGNSA. The chain's CDR3 is CASSLDRVSGRLQETQYF. The DNA for the CDR3 is TGTGCCAGCAGCTTAGATAGGGTGAGCGGGAGGCTACAAGAGACCCAGTACTTC. The variable domain in full, with the rest retrieved from reference TRBV7-2 and TRBJ2-5, is GAGVSQSPSNKVTEKGKDVELRCDPISGHTALYWYRQSLGQGLEFLIYFQGNSAPDKSGLPSDRFSAERTGGSVSTLTIQRTQQEDSAVYLCASSLDRVSGRLQETQYFGPGTRLLVL.

The V and J genes are TRBV28 and TRBJ2-7; D is tentatively TRBD1 or TRBD2 (6 bases each). The V gene's germline CDR1 is MDHEN and CDR2 SYDVKM. This CDR3 region has 14 residues. The CDR3 protein is CSSNGWGASYEQYF. The CDR3 DNA reads TGTTCATCAAATGGTTGGGGGGCCTCCTACGAGCAGTACTTC.

The chain uses TRBV5-1 and TRBJ2-5, with 7 bases fitting TRBD2. J lost 1 base, V lost 2 bases, and 2 bases had no gene match. The CDR3 spans 14 residues. CDR1 is SGHRS and CDR2 is YFSETQ in the germline V gene. CDR3 residues: CASSFGGSQETQYF. CDR3 nucleotide sequence: TGCGCCAGCAGCTTCGGCGGGAGCCAAGAGACCCAGTACTTC.

The V call is TRBV7-9, the J call TRBJ1-1; D uncertain. The CDR3 runs to 15 residues. V lost 2 bases and J 0 bases, leaving 10 bases between the germline ends. CDR1 SEHNR and CDR2 FQNEAQ come from the germline V gene (reference sequence). CDR3 residues: CASSLSRAVNTEAFF. The CDR3 bases are TGTGCCAGCAGCTTATCGAGGGCGGTGAACACTGAAGCTTTCTTT.

The genes are TRBV30 and TRBJ2-2, with D perhaps TRBD2 (5 bases). The germline V and J ends were trimmed by 0 bases and 4 bases, with 15 bases remaining between them. CDR1 GTSNPN and CDR2 SVGIG come from the germline V gene (reference sequence). The CDR3 has 16 residues. Here the CDR3 DNA reads TGTGCCTGGAGTGTAGATAGCCTAGGAGGCACCGGGGAGCTGTTTTTT. Encoded protein: CAWSVDSLGGTGELFF.

The chain has TRBV20-1 and TRBJ1-1; 7 nucleotides match TRBD1. Germline-derived CDR1 and CDR2 are DFQATT and SNEGSKA (reference sequence). J was trimmed by 4 bases and V by 3 bases; bases with no gene match: 2. CDR3 size: 12 residues. Here the CDR3 reads CSASYRGTEAFF. DNA of the CDR3: TGCAGTGCTAGTTACAGGGGCACTGAAGCTTTCTTT.

This chain uses TRBV5-5 with TRBJ2-7; 7 bases fit TRBD1. After removal of 4 bases from V and 4 bases from J, the junction contained 11 bases not matched to a gene. CDR1 and CDR2 (germline): SGHKS, YYEKEE (reference sequence). The CDR3 loop spans 15 amino acids. CDR3 in amino acids: CASSQDRIAGYEQYF. In DNA form, the CDR3 reads TGTGCCAGCAGCCAGGACAGGATCGCTGGGTACGAGCAGTACTTC. Full variable domain (remainder filled in from reference TRBV5-5 and TRBJ2-7): DAGVTQSPTHLIKTRGQQVTLRCSPISGHKSVSWYQQVLGQGPQFIFQYYEKEERGRGNFPDRFSARQFPNYSSELNVNALLLGDSALYLCASSQDRIAGYEQYFGPGTRLTVT.

Of note for this clone: In the same sample, other DNA sequences code for this CDR3. The V and J genes are TRBV9 and TRBJ2-3, with D possibly TRBD2 on 5 matching bases. The V gene's germline CDR1 is SGDLS and CDR2 YYNGEE. V lost 2 bases and J lost 0, with 7 bases in between. The CDR3 runs 14 residues. The chain's CDR3 is CASSVGGSTDTQYF. CDR3 sequence (DNA): TGTGCCAGCAGCGTTGGCGGGAGCACAGATACGCAGTATTTT.

This chain uses TRBV5-5 with TRBJ2-1, with D uncertain. CDR1 and CDR2 (germline): SGHKS, YYEKEE (reference sequence). V lost 1 base and J 5 bases, leaving 13 bases between the germline ends. The CDR3 extends over 15 amino acids. CDR3 DNA: TGTGCCAGCAGCTTGTGGGCTTCTGGGGACAATGAGCAGTTCTTC. Its translation is CASSLWASGDNEQFF.

As to this clone: This CDR3 is also generated by other DNA sequences in the sample. This chain links TRBV19 with TRBJ1-1; D is perhaps TRBD1 (5 bases). V lost 8 bases to trimming and J lost 2 bases, with 12 bases between them. The CDR3 length is 13 residues. CDR1 is LNHDA and CDR2 is SQIVND in the germline V gene (reference sequence). Here the CDR3 reads CASLDRVNTEAFF. In DNA, the CDR3 is TGTGCCAGTCTCGACAGAGTCAACACTGAAGCTTTCTTT.

The chain joins TRBV5-4 to TRBJ2-1; D gene ambiguous. In germline, CDR1 is SGHNT, CDR2 YYREEE (reference sequence). The V end was cut by 4 bases, the J end by 9 bases, with 8 bases between. The CDR3 runs to 11 residues. CDR3 sequence reads: CASSQASEQFF. CDR3 nucleotide sequence: TGTGCCAGCAGCCAGGCCAGTGAGCAGTTCTTC.

The CDR3 reads CASSSSAGINQPQHF. Written as DNA, the CDR3 is TGTGCCAGCTCAAGTTCGGCAGGGATCAATCAGCCCCAGCATTTT. The genes are TRBV18 and TRBJ1-5; D possibly corresponds to TRBD1 (5 bases). The CDR3 loop spans 15 amino acids. The V and J ends lost 5 bases and 3 bases respectively, with 14 bases between them. CDR1 and CDR2 (germline): KGHSH, LQKENI.

The gene calls are TRBV28 and TRBJ1-1; 8 bases are a match to TRBD1. Looked up from germline, CDR1 is MDHEN and CDR2 is SYDVKM. There are 13 residues in the CDR3. Trimming took 5 bases from V and 6 from J; bases not matched to a gene: 5. In DNA form, the CDR3 reads TGTGCCAGCAGTCTCCTGGACAGGGCTGAAGCTTTCTTT. The encoded protein is CASSLLDRAEAFF.

The chain employs TRBV5-1 and TRBJ1-5, with D tentatively TRBD1 (6 bases). Germline lookup yields CDR1 SGHRS and CDR2 YFSETQ. This CDR3 spans 14 amino acids. V was cut by 0 bases and J by 5 bases, with 9 bases left in between. The CDR3 loop is CASSLGSGDQPQHF. The CDR3, as DNA: TGCGCCAGCAGCTTGGGGTCAGGGGATCAGCCCCAGCATTTT.

The chain is built from TRBV7-2 and TRBJ1-5; no reliable D call. The V gene's germline CDR1 is SGHTA and CDR2 FQGNSA. The CDR3 runs 14 residues. V was pared by 5 bases and J by 6 bases, with 14 bases between. The CDR3 DNA follows: TGTGCCAGCAGCCCCTCACCGGTTGGTCAGCCCCAGCATTTT. Amino acids: CASSPSPVGQPQHF.

This clone showed up just once. The chain is built from TRBV5-1 and TRBJ2-5; D ambiguous. This CDR3 contains 14 residues. CDR1 is SGHRS and CDR2 is YFSETQ in the germline V gene. The ends were cut back, 3 bases at V and 4 bases at J, with 13 bases in the middle. The CDR3 DNA is TGCGCCAGCAGCTCGGGTGGGAATGGAGAGACCCAGTACTTC. Translated: CASSSGGNGETQYF.

The chain recombines TRBV15 with TRBJ2-2; 8 positions match TRBD1. The germline V gene has CDR1 LNHNV and CDR2 YYDKDF (reference sequence). The CDR3 length is 15 residues. The ends lost 6 bases at V and 0 bases at J; junction bases unmatched: 3. Here the CDR3 DNA reads TGTGCCACCAGACGGGACAGGCCGAACACCGGGGAGCTGTTTTTT. Amino acids: CATRRDRPNTGELFF.

This clone was recorded only once. The genes are TRBV5-1 and TRBJ1-1; the D gene is possibly TRBD1 (6 bases). There are 16 residues in the CDR3. Looked up from germline, CDR1 is SGHRS and CDR2 is YFSETQ. Trimming took off 6 bases at V and 0 bases at J, with 18 bases between the two ends. This CDR3 is CASNFGSGQLNTEAFF. CDR3 nucleotides: TGCGCCAGCAATTTTGGGTCAGGACAGCTGAACACTGAAGCTTTCTTT.

The chain combines TRBV6-5 with TRBJ1-1, with D uncertain. CDR1 is MNHEY and CDR2 is SVGAGI in the germline V gene. This CDR3 comprises 12 residues. CDR3 amino acids: CGTGRTNTEAFF. CDR3 sequence (DNA): TGTGGAACTGGACGGACGAACACTGAAGCTTTCTTT.

The V gene is TRBV7-9, the J gene TRBJ1-5, with 11 bases aligning to TRBD1. After removal of 5 bases from V and 2 bases from J, the junction contained 8 bases not matched to a gene. Germline V gene data show CDR1 as SEHNR and CDR2 as FQNEAQ (reference sequence). The CDR3 has 17 amino acids. In DNA form, the CDR3 reads TGTGCCAGCAGCCTTTGGACAGGGGGCGCGGGCAATCAGCCCCAGCATTTT. Its protein is CASSLWTGGAGNQPQHF.

This clone appeared once. Written as DNA, the CDR3 is TGTGCCAGCAGTTACCCCGGCCCCCAAGAGACCCAGTACTTC. Translation: CASSYPGPQETQYF. This rearrangement joins TRBV6-6 to TRBJ2-5, with D uncertain. CDR1 MNHNY and CDR2 SVGAGI come from the germline V gene (reference sequence). CDR3 length: 14 amino acids. V was trimmed by 2 bases and J by 1 base, leaving 8 bases between them.

The gene calls are TRBV5-1 and TRBJ2-7, with D perhaps matching TRBD2 (5 bases). The CDR3 loop spans 13 amino acids. The germline CDR1 and CDR2 sequences are SGHRS and YFSETQ. With 5 bases removed from V and 7 bases from J, the gap between germline ends came to 16 bases. CDR3 protein: CASSPTVRGEQYF. The CDR3 DNA reads as TGCGCCAGCAGTCCCACAGTTCGGGGTGAGCAGTACTTC.

V gene TRBV9 combines with J gene TRBJ1-1; weak D call: TRBD1 (5 bases). The CDR3 length is 16 residues. CDR1 and CDR2 (germline): SGDLS, YYNGEE. Trimming removed 0 bases from V and 5 bases from J, with 17 bases in between. The CDR3 loop reads CASSVGLSRDETEAFF. CDR3 DNA: TGTGCCAGCAGCGTAGGACTCTCCCGGGACGAAACTGAAGCTTTCTTT.

The chain employs TRBV28 and TRBJ1-4; weak D call: TRBD1 (5 bases). The germline CDR1 and CDR2 sequences are MDHEN and SYDVKM. The CDR3 runs to 14 residues. With 4 bases removed from V and 8 bases from J, the gap between germline ends came to 14 bases. The CDR3 spells CASSSTGTREKLFF. The CDR3 region has the DNA TGTGCCAGCAGTTCGACCGGGACCCGGGAAAAACTGTTTTTT.

The table lists this clone with a count of one. The chain recombines TRBV5-1 with TRBJ1-2; D is unresolved. This CDR3 is built from 14 residues. V was cut by 0 bases and J by 2 bases, with 8 bases left in between. Germline CDR1 is SGHRS and CDR2 is YFSETQ. This CDR3 reads CASSLEEGNYGYTF. The CDR3 DNA follows: TGCGCCAGCAGCTTGGAGGAGGGAAACTATGGCTACACCTTC. Using reference TRBV5-1 and TRBJ1-2 for the parts outside the CDR3, the full variable domain is KAGVTQTPRYLIKTRGQQVTLSCSPISGHRSVSWYQQTPGQGLQFLFEYFSETQRNKGNFPGRFSGRQFSNSRSEMNVSTLELGDSALYLCASSLEEGNYGYTFGSGTRLTVV.